One and the same sample provided the 20 T cell receptor beta chains below, sequenced in a study of blood T cell repertoires in COVID-19. Clones were sequenced by immunoSEQ multiplex PCR, and TCRdb holds only the in-frame ones, with some missing. The sample lists around 310,000 clones; 90% were seen once. Material for sequencing was peripheral blood. All receptors come from a woman aged 40 to 55 with COVID-19, enrolled during active disease.

CDR3 DNA: TGTGCCAGCAGCCAAGAGGGACAGCATTACAATGAGCAGTTCTTC. Amino acid sequence: CASSQEGQHYNEQFF. V and J are TRBV3-1 (or the pseudogene TRBV3-2) and TRBJ2-1; 7 nucleotides line up with TRBD1. V lost 0 bases, J lost 4 bases, and 3 bases stayed unmatched. Germline V gene data show CDR1 as LGHDT and CDR2 as YNNKEL (reference sequence). The CDR3 length is 15 residues.

The CDR3 protein is CASSLVAGATGNTIYF. The CDR3 DNA follows: TGTGCCAGCAGCTTGGTGGCGGGGGCAACGGGAAACACCATATATTTT. The chain has TRBV5-6 and TRBJ1-3; D is possibly TRBD1 (6 bases). The CDR3 runs 16 residues. CDR1 SGHDT and CDR2 YYEEEE come from the germline V gene. Trimming left V 0 bases short and J 4 bases short, with 14 bases between. The entire variable domain, with the rest obtained from reference TRBV5-6 and TRBJ1-3, is as follows: DAGVTQSPTHLIKTRGQQVTLRCSPKSGHDTVSWYQQALGQGPQFIFQYYEEEERQRGNFPDRFSGHQFPNYSSELNVNALLLGDSALYLCASSLVAGATGNTIYFGEGSWLTVV.

This sequence joins TRBV12-3 or TRBV12-4 and TRBJ2-7; 7 bases match TRBD2. The J segment lost 2 bases and the V segment lost 6 bases, leaving 4 bases of the junction unmatched. The CDR3 contains 13 residues. CDR3 sequence reads: CASSPRGAYEQYF. Here the CDR3 DNA reads TGTGCCAGCAGCCCCCGGGGGGCCTACGAGCAGTACTTC.

This rearrangement joins TRBV3-1 (or the pseudogene TRBV3-2) to TRBJ2-7, with 11 bases identical to TRBD1. The CDR3 totals 16 residues. V shed 4 bases and J 12 bases; nucleotides not matched to a gene: 17. Germline V gives CDR1 LGHDT, CDR2 YNNKEL (reference sequence). The CDR3 DNA is TGTGCCAGCAGCCCTCGGGGAGGGGACAGGGGGGCCAAAAGGTACTTC. Its protein is CASSPRGGDRGAKRYF.

V usage is TRBV9 and J usage is TRBJ1-2; D is undetermined. Germline V gene sequence: CDR1 SGDLS, CDR2 YYNGEE. The V gene lost 0 bases and the J gene lost 0 bases, with 12 bases spanning the gap. This CDR3 is 16 amino acids long. Here the CDR3 reads CASSVASGSANYGYTF. DNA for the CDR3: TGTGCCAGCAGCGTAGCCTCGGGATCAGCTAACTATGGCTACACCTTC.

The J gene is TRBJ2-7, the V gene TRBV15; D perhaps matches TRBD2 (6 bases). CDR3 length: 16 residues. Germline CDR1 reads LNHNV; CDR2 reads YYDKDF (reference sequence). V was pared by 1 base and J by 3 bases, with 16 bases between. CDR3 region: CATSRVPRDPNYEQYF. In DNA, the CDR3 is TGTGCCACCAGCAGAGTGCCGCGGGACCCTAACTACGAGCAGTACTTC.

The J gene is TRBJ1-6, the V gene TRBV4-3; D perhaps matches TRBD1 (5 bases). CDR1 is LGHNA and CDR2 is YSLEER in the germline V gene. Trimming removed 4 bases from V and 4 bases from J, with 26 bases in between. The CDR3 sequence is 20 residues long. CDR3 region: CASSRILPTGDFKYNSPLHF. CDR3 nucleotides: TGCGCCAGCAGCCGCATACTACCCACAGGAGATTTCAAATATAATTCACCCCTCCACTTT.

The V gene is TRBV7-8, the J gene TRBJ1-5; D may be TRBD1 (5 bases). Trimming pared 2 bases from V and 7 bases from J, leaving 18 bases between. CDR1 is SGHVS and CDR2 is FQNEAQ in the germline V gene. The CDR3 totals 16 residues. The CDR3, as DNA: TGTGCCAGCAGCTTAATTATGGGGCAGGGCGACCAGCCCCAGCATTTT. Amino acid sequence: CASSLIMGQGDQPQHF.

V gene TRBV12-3 or TRBV12-4 combines with J gene TRBJ2-1; D remains ambiguous. V dropped 2 bases and J dropped 8 bases, with 10 bases sitting between them. This CDR3 is built from 13 residues. CDR3 loop: CASSLRLVDEQFF. The CDR3 nucleotides are TGTGCCAGCAGTTTACGTCTAGTCGATGAGCAGTTCTTC.

This rearrangement joins TRBV4-3 to TRBJ2-3; 15 bases align to TRBD2. J was trimmed by 7 bases and V by 2 bases; bases with no gene match: 10. The germline gives CDR1 LGHNA, CDR2 YSLEER. This CDR3 comprises 18 residues. Here the CDR3 reads CASSQMIGLAGGLNTQYF. The CDR3 DNA sequence: TGCGCCAGCAGCCAAATGATCGGACTAGCGGGGGGGCTTAATACGCAGTATTTT.

This clone was seen only once. The chain recombines TRBV30 with TRBJ1-1; D gene uncertain. V was pared by 3 bases and J by 1 base, with 15 bases between. Germline assignment: CDR1 GTSNPN and CDR2 SVGIG (reference sequence). There are 15 residues in the CDR3. CDR3 loop: CAWRPPAGKNTEAFF. CDR3 DNA sequence: TGTGCCTGGAGGCCCCCGGCGGGTAAGAACACTGAAGCTTTCTTT.

This clone was detected only once. The chain couples TRBV19 to TRBJ2-3, with a possible D match to TRBD1 (6 bases). CDR1 and CDR2 from the germline V gene are LNHDA and SQIVND (reference sequence). The CDR3 has 16 amino acids. The V and J ends lost 5 bases and 1 base respectively, with 16 bases between them. The CDR3 DNA is TGTGCCAGTAGTCGACGACAGGTCGAGGGCACAGATACGCAGTATTTT. Translation gives CASSRRQVEGTDTQYF.

This clone came up a few times. The rearrangement links TRBV20-1 to TRBJ1-4, with D unresolved. In germline, CDR1 is DFQATT, CDR2 SNEGSKA (reference sequence). There are 14 residues in the CDR3. Trimming took 3 bases from V and 8 from J, leaving 16 bases between them. CDR3 in amino acids: CSASKGKADEKLFF. The CDR3 nucleotides read TGCAGTGCTAGTAAGGGAAAAGCGGACGAAAAACTGTTTTTT.

V and J are TRBV27 and TRBJ2-1, with 9 bases aligning to TRBD2. V lost 0 bases, J lost 3 bases, and 0 bases stayed unmatched. The CDR3 has 15 residues. The germline gives CDR1 MNHEY, CDR2 SMNVEV (reference sequence). The CDR3 DNA sequence: TGTGCCAGCAGTTTATCAGCGGGAGGCTACAATGAGCAGTTCTTC. Translation gives CASSLSAGGYNEQFF.

This chain joins TRBV3-1 (or the pseudogene TRBV3-2) and TRBJ2-5, with 11 bases matching TRBD2. This CDR3 has 14 amino acids. The germline V gene has CDR1 LGHDT and CDR2 YNNKEL (reference sequence). Trimming cost V 5 bases and J 9 bases; bases outside gene matches: 8. CDR3: CASSDLAGGWAQYF. CDR3 DNA: TGTGCCAGCAGCGATCTAGCGGGGGGCTGGGCCCAGTACTTC.

The CDR3 sequence is CASTGTRSADTQYF. The CDR3 nucleotides are TGTGCCAGCACCGGGACTAGATCCGCAGATACGCAGTATTTT. The chain employs TRBV5-4 and TRBJ2-3; 8 nucleotides line up with TRBD2. Germline values: CDR1 SGHNT, CDR2 YYREEE (reference sequence). The CDR3 is 14 residues long. V gave up 6 bases and J gave up 4 bases; unmatched junction bases: 7.

This clone occurred once. DNA for the CDR3: TGTGCCAGTAGTATACTAGACCCTGGGGCCAACGTCCTGACTTTC. It specifies CASSILDPGANVLTF. The rearrangement uses TRBV19 and TRBJ2-6; D uncertain. The CDR3 spans 15 residues. The V end was cut by 2 bases, the J end by 2 bases, with 7 bases between. The germline gives CDR1 LNHDA, CDR2 SQIVND (reference sequence). Drawing the rest from reference TRBV19 and TRBJ2-6, the complete variable domain is DGGITQSPKYLFRKEGQNVTLSCEQNLNHDAMYWYRQDPGQGLRLIYYSQIVNDFQKGDIAEGYSVSREKKESFPLTVTSAQKNPTAFYLCASSILDPGANVLTFGAGSRLTVL.

The chain couples TRBV7-9 to TRBJ2-7; perhaps TRBD2 as D (6 bases). CDR3 length: 15 residues. Per the germline V gene, CDR1 is SEHNR and CDR2 is FQNEAQ (reference sequence). Trimming took off 3 bases at V and 3 bases at J, with 15 bases between the two ends. CDR3 amino acids: CASSLEGLGSYEQYF. CDR3 DNA: TGTGCCAGCAGCTTGGAGGGGCTCGGGAGCTACGAGCAGTACTTC.

The J gene is TRBJ2-7, the V gene TRBV5-5; D call uncertain. The CDR3 extends over 15 amino acids. Germline CDR1 and CDR2: SGHKS and YYEKEE (reference sequence). V dropped 0 bases and J dropped 1 base, with 11 bases sitting between them. The CDR3 nucleotides are TGTGCCAGCAGCTTGGTGGCAGATCGTTCCTACGAGCAGTACTTC. It is translated as CASSLVADRSYEQYF.

This clone has more than one count but fewer than ten. This sequence joins TRBV28 and TRBJ1-3; the D is unclear. Trimming left V 6 bases short and J 0 bases short, with 12 bases between. The germline V gene encodes CDR1 MDHEN and CDR2 SYDVKM. This CDR3 has 15 amino acids. The CDR3 DNA reads as TGTGCCAGCAGCCCACCGTTAGTCTCTGGAAACACCATATATTTT. Translation: CASSPPLVSGNTIYF.